This TCR beta chain was recovered during a study of vaccination effects on CD4 cells after COVID-19. Findings and caveats of the study: After vaccination, at late timepoints, clones induced by infection and by vaccine contracted markedly.

Remarks on this clone: Its antigen is undetermined.

Profiling relied on immunoSEQ multiplex PCR, and the TCRdb table lists in-frame clones only, not all of them. The sample has approximately 44,000 clones, under 85% seen once. From germline, CDR1 is SNHLY and CDR2 FYNNEI. Trimming took 5 bases from V and 1 from J, leaving 8 bases between them. The CDR3 is 13 residues long. Using viral peptide pools, the ViraFEST assay grew out antigen-specific CD4+ T cells prior to sequencing. A roughly ten-day culture period preceded the isolation of CD4+ T cells. Vaccine recipients lacked prior SARS-CoV-2 infection and had negative nucleocapsid antibodies. In culture with approximately 10 IU/ml IL-2 and roughly 10 ug/ml peptides, PBMC were grown at a few million per well.

The chain combines TRBV2 with TRBJ1-1; D uncertain. This TCR derives from a human donor who received a COVID-19 vaccine. The source material was CD4+ T cells from PBMCs cultured with HCoV-NL63 spike peptides, sampled before COVID-19 vaccination. CDR3 DNA: TGTGCCAGCAGTACAACAAGGAACACTGAAGCTTTCTTT. Translated: CASSTTRNTEAFF.